Below are 5 T cell receptor beta chains sequenced from a single sample in a study of blood T cell repertoires in COVID-19. The data were produced by immunoSEQ multiplex PCR, yet TCRdb's version contains in-frame clones alone and is incomplete. The table records 290,000 or so clones, about 90% of them present only once. The sample consisted of PBMCs or T cells enriched from blood (not recorded which). Every receptor here comes from a woman aged 18-29 years with acute COVID-19.

The V call is TRBV5-1, the J call TRBJ1-4; 9 bases match TRBD1. The ends lost 3 bases at V and 0 bases at J; junction bases unmatched: 9. Germline V gene data show CDR1 as SGHRS and CDR2 as YFSETQ. The CDR3 contains 18 residues. CDR3 DNA sequence: TGCGCCAGCAGCTCCGGACAGGGGTCTCTTTCAACTAATGAAAAACTGTTTTTT. It encodes CASSSGQGSLSTNEKLFF. Filled out from reference TRBV5-1 and TRBJ1-4, the complete variable domain reads KAGVTQTPRYLIKTRGQQVTLSCSPISGHRSVSWYQQTPGQGLQFLFEYFSETQRNKGNFPGRFSGRQFSNSRSEMNVSTLELGDSALYLCASSSGQGSLSTNEKLFFGSGTQLSVL.

This clone was counted between two and nine times. The chain links TRBV7-9 to TRBJ1-3; the D is unclear. The germline V gene encodes CDR1 SEHNR and CDR2 FQNEAQ (reference sequence). V lost 2 bases, J lost 0 bases, and 8 bases lay in between. The length of the CDR3 is 15 residues. The chain's CDR3 is CASSLSGISGNTIYF. CDR3 coding DNA: TGTGCCAGCAGCTTATCGGGAATCTCTGGAAACACCATATATTTT.

This chain joins TRBV29-1 and TRBJ1-2; maybe TRBD1 (6 bases). The germline V gene has CDR1 SQVTM and CDR2 ANQGSEA. The CDR3 loop spans 14 amino acids. V was cut by 5 bases and J by 0 bases, with 13 bases left in between. The chain's CDR3 is CSVTVGASNYGYTF. Written as DNA, the CDR3 is TGCAGCGTTACGGTGGGGGCGTCTAACTATGGCTACACCTTC.

The J gene is TRBJ2-1, the V gene TRBV4-1; possible D gene TRBD2, 6 bases. The ends were cut back, 5 bases at V and 6 bases at J, with 14 bases in the middle. The germline CDR1 and CDR2 sequences are MGHRA and YSYEKL. CDR3 length equals 14 residues. The CDR3 reads CASSYPSAINEQFF. The CDR3 coding sequence is TGCGCCAGCAGCTACCCTAGCGCCATCAATGAGCAGTTCTTC.

The V call is TRBV2, the J call TRBJ2-7, with D possibly matching TRBD2 (6 bases). Germline V CDR1 and CDR2: SNHLY, FYNNEI. Trimming stripped 1 base from V and 2 bases from J, with 9 bases between. The length of the CDR3 is 14 residues. CDR3 residues: CASSEGGGAYEQYF. In DNA form, the CDR3 reads TGTGCCAGCAGTGAAGGGGGAGGAGCCTACGAGCAGTACTTC.